This note documents a single T cell receptor beta chain sequence. The data originate from a study of blood T cell repertoires in COVID-19. Study-wide context: COVID-19 samples from acute and convalescent phases originated in the United States, Italy and Spain. Sample material is recorded as cDNA or gDNA derived from T cells, B-cell-depleted T cells, or PBMCs.

As originally analysed: Reference gene primer amplification in the assay estimated nucleated cell counts. Method: immunoSEQ multiplex PCR; TCRdb's copy keeps in-frame clones and lacks some. That table supplies the V and J calls and clone size; D and trimming were determined from the DNA. The profile shows some 120,000 clones, around 85% of them singletons. V lost 8 bases and J lost 4, with 12 bases in between. Germline V gene sequence: CDR1 MNHEY, CDR2 SMNVEV (reference sequence). The CDR3 contains 13 residues. The material sequenced was peripheral blood. The chain couples TRBV27 to TRBJ1-3, with D unclear. The sequence derives from a human donor in a cohort sampled during active COVID-19. The CDR3 protein is CASLDYRGNTIYF. The CDR3 nucleotides are TGTGCCAGCCTCGACTATAGGGGAAACACCATATATTTT.